This entry concerns a single T cell receptor (beta chain). Its matching antigen is unknown. Germline CDR1 LNHDA, CDR2 SQIVND (reference sequence). Trimming left V 5 bases short and J 0 bases short, with 14 bases between. The CDR3 loop spans 15 amino acids. This sample is drawn from a study of post-analysis software for immune sequencing data. For the study at large: The patients showed relapsing-remitting, secondary progressive and progressive-relapsing multiple sclerosis courses.

TCR beta libraries were prepared from cDNA with unique molecular identifiers. About 500,000 cDNA molecules were obtained per 1 to 10 million input T cells. One entry per CDR3 protein results from TCRdb running MiXCR on the PCR reads. The table shows roughly 800,000 distinct CDR3 sequences, with around 45% occurring only once. Study results and limitations: By F measure, strong co-clustering occurred among samples prepared in the same batch. Elevated frequency relative to controls characterized four or five TRBV segments in patients, TRBV5-6, TRBV5-1 and TRBV20-1 among them. Controls significantly exceeded multiple sclerosis patients in normalized Chao1 diversity.

The receptor was derived from a girl aged 10 to 17 with multiple sclerosis. The genes are TRBV19 and TRBJ2-7, with a possible D match to TRBD2 (6 bases). Specimen: blood. The CDR3 coding sequence is TGTGCCAGTAGTCCGGGGGAACCGAGCTCCTACGAGCAGTACTTC. Its translation: CASSPGEPSSYEQYF.